This record looks at one T cell receptor (beta chain) sequence and its context. Authors' processing steps: Quantification of nucleated cells was approximated via reference gene primer amplification. Some clones are missing from TCRdb's copy, which holds only in-frame ones; the method was immunoSEQ multiplex PCR. V and J calls and clone size are copied from that table; D and trimming were computed from the DNA. The table includes 120,000 or so clones, just under 80% detected once. The source of the sample is a study of blood T cell repertoires in COVID-19. Study-wide context: There were acute and convalescent COVID-19 samples, and they came from the United States, Italy and Spain. T cells, B-cell-depleted T cells, or PBMCs supplied cDNA or gDNA.

The CDR3 runs 16 residues. Germline CDR1 reads MNHEY; CDR2 reads SMNVEV (reference sequence). The V and J ends lost 2 bases and 2 bases respectively, with 10 bases between them. Material for sequencing was peripheral blood. The chain combines TRBV27 with TRBJ1-6, with D unclear. The clonotype was recovered from a human donor in a cohort sampled during active COVID-19. This chain's CDR3 is CASSLRQLTYNSPLHF. CDR3 nucleotide sequence: TGTGCCAGCAGTTTAAGACAACTTACCTATAATTCACCCCTCCACTTT.